Listed here are 32 T cell receptor beta chains from one sample, sequenced in a study of blood T cells in healthy people across ages. A second PCR, run for roughly 6 to 11 cycles, used a sample-barcoded 5' primer plus a J-beta primer mix. TCRdb fed the 5' RACE reads into MiXCR, producing one record per CDR3 protein. The sample records hundreds of thousands of distinct CDR3 sequences, around two fifths being singletons. The sample taken for sequencing was blood. The receptors stem from an elderly man in good health.

V is TRBV7-3 and J is TRBJ1-1; TRBD1 is a possible D gene (5 bases). The CDR3 has 13 amino acids. CDR1 and CDR2 (germline): SGHTA, FQGTGA. Trimming removed 5 bases from V and 4 bases from J, with 11 bases in between. The CDR3 bases are TGTGCCAGCAGCACGGGGGAGGGCACTGAAGCTTTCTTT. Translated: CASSTGEGTEAFF.

The CDR3 is CASKAKGTGGDYNEQFF. The CDR3, as DNA: TGTGCCAGCAAGGCCAAAGGGACAGGGGGCGACTACAATGAGCAGTTCTTC. V is TRBV6-2 or TRBV6-3 and J is TRBJ2-1, with 12 bases aligning to TRBD1. The CDR3 runs 17 residues. V lost 7 bases to trimming and J lost 3 bases; unmatched junction nucleotides: 10. CDR1 is MNHEY and CDR2 is SVGEGT in the germline V gene.

This clonotype was counted once. This CDR3 reads CASSQEAPLTQYF. The CDR3 bases are TGCGCCAGCAGCCAAGAAGCCCCCCTTACGCAGTATTTT. The V gene is TRBV4-1, the J gene TRBJ2-3; D is uncertain. Per the germline V gene, CDR1 is MGHRA and CDR2 is YSYEKL. V shed 0 bases and J shed 8 bases, with 9 bases lying between them. The CDR3 consists of 13 residues.

In this sample, this clonotype turned up a few times. This sequence joins TRBV6-5 and TRBJ1-1, with D unresolved. V gave up 7 bases and J gave up 3 bases, with 15 bases separating them. CDR1 MNHEY and CDR2 SVGAGI come from the germline V gene. This CDR3 is 14 amino acids long. CDR3 residues: CASTNGNLHTEAFF. The CDR3 DNA reads TGTGCCAGCACCAATGGGAACCTGCACACTGAAGCTTTCTTT.

This clonotype has just a few counts. This chain joins TRBV20-1 and TRBJ2-6, with 8 bases identical to TRBD1. The length of the CDR3 is 19 residues. Germline V gene data show CDR1 as DFQATT and CDR2 as SNEGSKA (reference sequence). V was pared by 1 base and J by 4 bases, with 15 bases of the junction left unmatched. The CDR3 loop reads CSARVRGTGGPSGANVLTF. The CDR3 bases are TGCAGTGCTAGAGTAAGAGGGACAGGAGGACCCTCCGGGGCCAACGTCCTGACTTTC.

The chain employs TRBV5-1 and TRBJ2-5, with 9 bases lining up with TRBD2. Trimming took 4 bases from V and 0 from J; bases not matched to a gene: 10. Germline lookup yields CDR1 SGHRS and CDR2 YFSETQ. CDR3 size: 17 residues. The CDR3 DNA reads TGCGCCAGCAGCCCTGGAGGGCTAGCGGGGCACCAAGAGACCCAGTACTTC. As protein: CASSPGGLAGHQETQYF.

The chain recombines TRBV28 with TRBJ2-5, with TRBD2 matching 8 bases. Germline V gives CDR1 MDHEN, CDR2 SYDVKM. CDR3 length: 14 residues. V gave up 8 bases and J gave up 2 bases; unmatched junction bases: 7. The CDR3 spells CASWGTRVQETQYF. For the CDR3, the DNA is TGTGCCAGCTGGGGGACTAGAGTTCAAGAGACCCAGTACTTC.

The V gene is TRBV12-3 or TRBV12-4, the J gene TRBJ2-1; 7 nucleotides line up with TRBD1. This CDR3 region has 15 residues. With V trimmed by 6 bases and J by 5 bases, 10 bases remained unmatched. The CDR3 bases are TGTGCCAGCAGCCCTCCTTCAACAGGGGACAATGAGCAGTTCTTC. Encoded protein: CASSPPSTGDNEQFF.

This clonotype was found a few times. V is TRBV20-1 and J is TRBJ1-6; 9 nucleotides align to TRBD1. The trim removed 8 bases at V and 0 bases at J, leaving 14 bases unmatched. Germline assignment: CDR1 DFQATT and CDR2 SNEGSKA (reference sequence). This CDR3 is 18 amino acids long. The CDR3 coding sequence is TGCAGTACCAACCCGGGACAGGGCCCTAGCTCCTATAATTCACCCCTCCACTTT. Its translation: CSTNPGQGPSSYNSPLHF.

This clonotype was observed a few times. The chain couples TRBV4-3 to TRBJ2-1; D ambiguous. There are 15 residues in the CDR3. Germline CDR1 reads LGHNA; CDR2 reads YSLEER. V lost 2 bases, J lost 0 bases, and 8 bases lay in between. The CDR3 sequence: CASSQRTSSYNEQFF. The DNA for the CDR3 is TGCGCCAGCAGCCAAAGAACAAGCTCCTACAATGAGCAGTTCTTC.

A remark on this clonotype: Compared with germline, one end of the junction differs, possibly owing to a read error. This chain links TRBV5-1 with TRBJ2-3, with 8 bases identical to TRBD2. CDR1 SGHRS and CDR2 YFSETQ come from the germline V gene. The CDR3 runs to 18 residues. The CDR3 here is CASSLASSGYSSTDTQYF. Written as DNA, the CDR3 is TGCGCCAGCAGCTTGGCGTCTAGCGGGTACTCTAGCACAGATACACAGTATTTT.

The rearrangement links TRBV4-3 to TRBJ2-3, with D possibly being TRBD2 (6 bases). The V end was cut by 0 bases, the J end by 2 bases, with 12 bases between. Germline V gene lookup returns CDR1 LGHNA and CDR2 YSLEER. The CDR3 is 16 residues long. The DNA for the CDR3 is TGCGCCAGCAGCCAAGATCCGCGGGGCCACACAGATACGCAGTATTTT. Translation gives CASSQDPRGHTDTQYF.

This clonotype was counted between two and nine times. The chain combines TRBV6-2 or TRBV6-3 with TRBJ2-3, with TRBD1 matching over 12 bases. The germline gives CDR1 MNHEY, CDR2 SVGEGT. The CDR3 is 15 amino acids. The V segment lost 6 bases and the J segment 6 bases; nucleotides outside the gene matches: 7. CDR3 DNA: TGTGCCAGCAGCCCCGGGACAGGGGGCAGTGATACGCAGTATTTT. Encoded protein: CASSPGTGGSDTQYF.

The genes are TRBV30 and TRBJ1-5; no clear D gene. Per the germline V gene, CDR1 is GTSNPN and CDR2 is SVGIG (reference sequence). The CDR3 totals 13 residues. V was pared by 2 bases and J by 3 bases, with 8 bases between. CDR3 residues: CAWSSGFNQPQHF. The CDR3 DNA sequence: TGTGCCTGGAGTTCGGGGTTCAATCAGCCCCAGCATTTT.

The CDR3 region is CASSPPRDTKNEQYF. The CDR3 region has the DNA TGTGCCAGCAGCCCTCCCCGGGACACAAAAAATGAGCAGTACTTC. V and J are TRBV7-2 and TRBJ2-5, with D possibly being TRBD1 (6 bases). This CDR3 is 15 amino acids long. From germline, CDR1 is SGHTA and CDR2 FQGNSA. V shed 5 bases and J shed 11 bases, with 24 bases lying between them.

For this clonotype: Given a much more abundant clone one base away, this may be a read error. The chain links TRBV29-1 to TRBJ1-2, with TRBD1 identical over 7 bases. V lost 7 bases to trimming and J lost 0 bases; unmatched junction nucleotides: 17. The CDR3 consists of 17 residues. Germline V gene data show CDR1 as SQVTM and CDR2 as ANQGSEA. CDR3 bases: TGCAGCGCATCCAGAGAGACAGGGCGAGGAACTAACTATGGCTACACCTTC. As protein: CSASRETGRGTNYGYTF.

Many counts were recorded for this clonotype. The V and J genes are TRBV27 and TRBJ1-2; D may be TRBD1 (6 bases). Germline values: CDR1 MNHEY, CDR2 SMNVEV (reference sequence). The CDR3 totals 12 residues. V was shortened by 6 bases and J by 3 bases, with 8 bases between the two germline ends. CDR3 loop: CASRQGDYGYTF. For the CDR3, the DNA is TGTGCCAGCAGACAGGGTGACTATGGCTACACCTTC.

The chain recombines TRBV20-1 with TRBJ1-2; TRBD1 agrees at 12 bases. This CDR3 is 20 amino acids long. CDR1 and CDR2 (germline): DFQATT, SNEGSKA (reference sequence). Trimming cost V 7 bases and J 4 bases; bases outside gene matches: 25. Here the CDR3 reads CSVLPGQGAGPQPSAYGYTF. CDR3 DNA sequence: TGCAGTGTTCTCCCGGGACAGGGGGCTGGGCCACAACCCTCGGCCTATGGCTACACCTTC.

The rearrangement uses TRBV5-1 and TRBJ2-1; the D is unclear. The ends were cut back, 1 base at V and 5 bases at J, with 10 bases in the middle. Germline lookup yields CDR1 SGHRS and CDR2 YFSETQ. The CDR3 totals 14 residues. CDR3 loop: CASSLRSRHNEQFF. Here the CDR3 DNA reads TGCGCCAGCAGCTTGAGATCGCGGCACAATGAGCAGTTCTTC.

In its sample, this clonotype was seen a few times. This rearrangement joins TRBV7-2 to TRBJ2-1; D not resolved. Trimming shortened V by 5 bases and J by 6 bases, and 11 bases separated the two germline ends. Looked up from germline, CDR1 is SGHTA and CDR2 is FQGNSA. CDR3 length equals 13 residues. CDR3 nucleotides: TGTGCCAGCAGCCAGCAGACTGGCAATGAGCAGTTCTTC. Translated: CASSQQTGNEQFF.

This clonotype was picked up many times. The chain is built from TRBV6-6 and TRBJ1-2; D unclear. This CDR3 comprises 13 residues. Germline CDR1 reads MNHNY; CDR2 reads SVGAGI (reference sequence). The V end was cut by 0 bases, the J end by 5 bases, with 7 bases between. CDR3 sequence (DNA): TGTGCCAGCAGTTACTCTGGGGAATATGGCTACACCTTC. It codes for CASSYSGEYGYTF.

This clonotype was detected only a few times. The chain employs TRBV6-2 or TRBV6-3 and TRBJ1-1; 11 nucleotides match TRBD1. The ends lost 3 bases at V and 0 bases at J; junction bases unmatched: 12. This CDR3 is built from 19 residues. The germline V gene has CDR1 MNHEY and CDR2 SVGEGT. DNA of the CDR3: TGTGCCAGCAGTTATGGGTTCGGACAGGGGGCATGGATGAACACTGAAGCTTTCTTT. Protein: CASSYGFGQGAWMNTEAFF.

This chain uses TRBV7-9 with TRBJ1-6, with TRBD1 as a possible D gene (5 bases). The CDR3 is 15 residues long. Between the trimmed V and J ends, which lost 2 bases and 6 bases, there was a span of 11 bases. Germline CDR1 is SEHNR and CDR2 is FQNEAQ (reference sequence). The CDR3, as DNA: TGTGCCAGCAGCTTAAGGGGTGAAAGTAATTCACCCCTCCACTTT. It translates to CASSLRGESNSPLHF.

V usage is TRBV9 and J usage is TRBJ1-6, with 8 bases matching TRBD1. The CDR3 is 15 amino acids. CDR1 is SGDLS, CDR2 YYNGEE, per germline. Trimming at V came to 3 bases and at J to 6 bases, leaving 5 bases not matched to a gene. For the CDR3, the DNA is TGTGCCAGCAGCGACCAGGGGGCAGCTAATTCACCCCTCCACTTT. It translates to CASSDQGAANSPLHF.

On this clonotype: Sequence at one end of the junction differs from germline and may be a read error. The chain links TRBV29-1 to TRBJ1-1; D may be TRBD1 (6 bases). The CDR3 has 15 residues. Germline-derived CDR1 and CDR2 are SQVTM and ANQGSEA. The CDR3 nucleotides read TGCAGCGTTGAAGATCCACACCTGGGGGACACTGTAGCTTTCTTT. It is translated as CSVEDPHLGDTVAFF.

V is TRBV3-1 and J is TRBJ1-1; D remains unclear. The germline V gene encodes CDR1 LGHDT and CDR2 YNNKEL (reference sequence). V was pared by 4 bases and J by 4 bases, with 13 bases between. The CDR3 loop spans 14 amino acids. The CDR3 DNA follows: TGTGCCAGCAGCCCTGAGACGGGGTTCACTGAAGCTTTCTTT. The encoded protein is CASSPETGFTEAFF. The whole variable domain, remainder taken from reference TRBV3-1 and TRBJ1-1, is DTAVSQTPKYLVTQMGNDKSIKCEQNLGHDTMYWYKQDSKKFLKIMFSYNNKELIINETVPNRFSPKSPDKAHLNLHINSLELGDSAVYFCASSPETGFTEAFFGQGTRLTVV.

The V gene is TRBV9, the J gene TRBJ1-2; D is undetermined. V lost 0 bases and J 3 bases, leaving 6 bases between the germline ends. The CDR3 extends over 13 amino acids. The germline V gene has CDR1 SGDLS and CDR2 YYNGEE. CDR3 sequence reads: CASSVGDYYGYTF. In nucleotides, the CDR3 is TGTGCCAGCAGCGTAGGAGACTACTATGGCTACACCTTC.

This chain links TRBV20-1 with TRBJ1-2; D is unclear. The CDR3 is 12 amino acids. CDR1 DFQATT and CDR2 SNEGSKA come from the germline V gene (reference sequence). The V and J ends lost 3 bases and 4 bases respectively, with 9 bases between them. This CDR3 is CSASGRSYGYTF. The CDR3 DNA follows: TGCAGTGCTAGCGGCAGGAGCTATGGCTACACCTTC.

The rearrangement links TRBV9 to TRBJ2-1; 10 bases are shared with TRBD2. V trimming: 2 bases; J trimming: 4 bases; junction bases outside the gene matches: 6. Per germline, CDR1 SGDLS and CDR2 YYNGEE. CDR3 length: 16 residues. CDR3 loop: CASSVTSGVTYNEQFF. CDR3 nucleotides: TGTGCCAGCAGCGTCACTAGCGGGGTAACTTACAATGAGCAGTTCTTC. The entire variable domain, with the rest obtained from reference TRBV9 and TRBJ2-1, is as follows: DSGVTQTPKHLITATGQRVTLRCSPRSGDLSVYWYQQSLDQGLQFLIQYYNGEERAKGNILERFSAQQFPDLHSELNLSSLELGDSALYFCASSVTSGVTYNEQFFGPGTRLTVL.

The rearrangement links TRBV4-3 to TRBJ1-4; D is unresolved. The germline V gene encodes CDR1 LGHNA and CDR2 YSLEER. The CDR3 is 17 amino acids. V was trimmed by 3 bases and J by 8 bases, leaving 22 bases between them. In nucleotides, the CDR3 is TGCGCCAGCAGCCACGGAATCCGGCACTCTCTCGGAGAAAAACTGTTTTTT. Its translation: CASSHGIRHSLGEKLFF.

The table lists this clonotype with a count of one. The rearrangement uses TRBV9 and TRBJ2-3; maybe TRBD1 (6 bases). The CDR3 contains 18 residues. The V gene's germline CDR1 is SGDLS and CDR2 YYNGEE. Trimming cost V 0 bases and J 4 bases, with 21 bases left between them. The CDR3, as DNA: TGTGCCAGCAGCGTAGCGGTTGGACAGCAGATAATACCAGATACGCAGTATTTT. Protein sequence: CASSVAVGQQIIPDTQYF.

This clonotype was seen only a few times. The rearrangement links TRBV5-1 to TRBJ2-3; TRBD2 matches at 8 bases. Trimming removed 3 bases from V and 4 bases from J; junction bases left unmatched: 22. CDR3 size: 20 residues. The germline V gene has CDR1 SGHRS and CDR2 YFSETQ. The chain's CDR3 is CASSSRTDRIWREAADTQYF. CDR3 bases: TGCGCCAGCAGCTCTCGGACAGACAGAATATGGCGGGAGGCGGCAGATACGCAGTATTTT.